Following are 14 T cell receptor beta chains from one sample sequenced in a study of blood T cells in healthy people across ages. Primed by a sample-barcoded 5' primer and a J-beta primer mix, a second PCR proceeded for about 7 to 11 cycles. Using its own MiXCR run on the 5' RACE reads, TCRdb lists one record per CDR3 protein. There are around 750,000 distinct CDR3 sequences in the sample; 40% to 65% occur only once, and around 41% lies in the top ten. The specimen was blood. The receptors shown here come from an elderly man in good health.

The chain joins TRBV3-1 to TRBJ1-4; D is unclear. The CDR3 length is 13 residues. Trimming pared 2 bases from V and 4 bases from J, leaving 5 bases between. Germline assignment: CDR1 LGHDT and CDR2 YNNKEL (reference sequence). The CDR3 reads CASSQLINEKLFF. The CDR3 bases are TGTGCCAGCAGCCAACTTATTAATGAAAAACTGTTTTTT. Drawing the rest from reference TRBV3-1 and TRBJ1-4, the complete variable domain is DTAVSQTPKYLVTQMGNDKSIKCEQNLGHDTMYWYKQDSKKFLKIMFSYNNKELIINETVPNRFSPKSPDKAHLNLHINSLELGDSAVYFCASSQLINEKLFFGSGTQLSVL.

The J gene is TRBJ1-2, the V gene TRBV28; tentative D call: TRBD1 (6 bases). Germline V CDR1 and CDR2: MDHEN, SYDVKM. Trimming pared 5 bases from V and 6 bases from J, leaving 10 bases between. The CDR3 runs to 12 residues. The CDR3 loop is CASSSGQNGYTF. As DNA, the CDR3 is TGTGCCAGCAGTAGCGGACAGAATGGCTACACCTTC.

This clonotype was found a few times. The chain links TRBV12-3 or TRBV12-4 to TRBJ2-4; no clear D. The germline V and J ends were trimmed by 2 bases and 13 bases, with 9 bases remaining between them. The CDR3 sequence is 11 residues long. The CDR3 sequence is CASSLKLEQYF. DNA of the CDR3: TGTGCCAGCAGTTTAAAGTTGGAGCAGTACTTC.

The rearrangement uses TRBV2 and TRBJ1-4, with TRBD1 as a possible D gene (6 bases). The CDR3 consists of 15 residues. CDR1 is SNHLY and CDR2 is FYNNEI in the germline V gene. Trimming pared 1 base from V and 1 base from J, leaving 7 bases between. The CDR3 loop is CASSEGGLTNEKLFF. CDR3 DNA: TGTGCCAGCAGTGAAGGGGGGCTAACTAATGAAAAACTGTTTTTT.

The J gene is TRBJ2-1, the V gene TRBV6-1, with D tentatively TRBD1 (6 bases). The CDR3 totals 13 residues. The V gene's germline CDR1 is MNHNS and CDR2 SASEGT. The V end was cut by 10 bases, the J end by 1 base, with 11 bases between. The CDR3 region has the DNA TGTGCCATCGGACAGAGATCCTACAATGAGCAGTTCTTC. Translating gives CAIGQRSYNEQFF.

V gene TRBV12-3 or TRBV12-4 combines with J gene TRBJ1-5; 7 bases are shared with TRBD1. This CDR3 contains 14 residues. J gave up 4 bases and V 6 bases, and 6 bases lay outside the gene matches. The CDR3 DNA reads TGTGCCAGCAGGGGCGGACAGGAGAATCAGCCCCAGCATTTT. Its protein is CASRGGQENQPQHF.

This clonotype was picked up a small number of times. This chain links TRBV7-9 with TRBJ2-7, with 11 bases matching TRBD1. V gave up 5 bases and J gave up 6 bases; unmatched junction bases: 9. The CDR3 is 15 amino acids. CDR1 is SEHNR and CDR2 is FQNEAQ in the germline V gene (reference sequence). As DNA, the CDR3 is TGTGCCAGCAGCGGTTTTGGACAGGGGGCAGGCGAGCAGTACTTC. Translated: CASSGFGQGAGEQYF.

The chain links TRBV28 to TRBJ2-5, with a possible D match to TRBD1 (6 bases). The CDR3 loop spans 15 amino acids. V dropped 6 bases and J dropped 2 bases, with 16 bases sitting between them. Germline V lookup: CDR1 MDHEN, CDR2 SYDVKM. CDR3 sequence reads: CASSPTTGLQETQYF. The CDR3 region has the DNA TGTGCCAGCAGCCCTACTACAGGGCTTCAAGAGACCCAGTACTTC.

The chain combines TRBV3-1 with TRBJ1-1, with D unresolved. This CDR3 region has 13 residues. Trimming pared 3 bases from V and 4 bases from J, leaving 9 bases between. Germline V gene sequence: CDR1 LGHDT, CDR2 YNNKEL (reference sequence). The CDR3 loop reads CASSQGSGTEAFF. CDR3 sequence (DNA): TGTGCCAGCAGCCAGGGTTCTGGCACTGAAGCTTTCTTT.

The chain links TRBV20-1 to TRBJ2-1; D remains ambiguous. CDR3 length equals 15 residues. Germline V gives CDR1 DFQATT, CDR2 SNEGSKA (reference sequence). V lost 6 bases, J lost 6 bases, and 21 bases lay in between. The CDR3 sequence is CSAYDQGPHFNEQFF. CDR3 in DNA: TGCAGTGCCTACGATCAAGGTCCTCACTTCAATGAGCAGTTCTTC.

There are a few counts of this clonotype. The chain links TRBV2 to TRBJ2-7; D is undetermined. The J call is uncertain, as TRBJ2-5 better fits the DNA end. The germline gives CDR1 SNHLY, CDR2 FYNNEI. This CDR3 has 13 amino acids. The CDR3 region has the DNA TGTGCCAGCAGTGTGGACGGACAAGAGACCCAGTACTTC. This gives the protein CASSVDGQETQYF.

This sequence joins TRBV6-1 and TRBJ2-1; 8 nucleotides line up with TRBD2. The CDR3 covers 16 residues. Germline assignment: CDR1 MNHNS and CDR2 SASEGT. V shed 7 bases, J shed 1 base, and the junction held 9 bases outside the gene matches. CDR3 sequence reads: CASTIAAGGSYNEQFF. The CDR3 DNA follows: TGTGCCAGCACCATTGCGGCGGGAGGATCCTACAATGAGCAGTTCTTC.

This rearrangement joins TRBV11-2 to TRBJ2-5; D gene unclear. The J call may be wrong; the DNA end is better matched by TRBJ2-7. Germline V lookup: CDR1 SGHAT, CDR2 FQNNGV. This CDR3 comprises 13 residues. CDR3: CASSLRSIYEQYF. The CDR3 nucleotides are TGTGCCAGCAGCTTACGCAGTATCTACGAGCAGTACTTC.

The V gene is TRBV3-1, the J gene TRBJ1-5; 7 bases agree with TRBD1. The germline V gene encodes CDR1 LGHDT and CDR2 YNNKEL (reference sequence). The CDR3 has 14 residues. The V and J ends lost 4 bases and 4 bases, in that order; junction bases with no gene match: 4. The CDR3 DNA reads as TGTGCCAGCAGCCGACAGGGTGGGAATCAGCCCCAGCATTTT. Residues: CASSRQGGNQPQHF. Supplemented by reference TRBV3-1 and TRBJ1-5, the full variable domain reads DTAVSQTPKYLVTQMGNDKSIKCEQNLGHDTMYWYKQDSKKFLKIMFSYNNKELIINETVPNRFSPKSPDKAHLNLHINSLELGDSAVYFCASSRQGGNQPQHFGDGTRLSIL.